The clone carrying this TCR beta chain was recorded at least ten times. Antigen: not known. The sample comes from a study of CD8 T cells in ankylosing spondylitis. Study observations and caveats: The clones that were linked to disease were reported to be significantly enriched in matched synovial fluid samples from ankylosing spondylitis patients.

Quantitative 5'-RACE was performed with molecular barcodes, and it yielded the TCR beta libraries. Using its own MiXCR run on the 5' RACE reads, TCRdb lists one record per CDR3 protein. This table holds under 300,000 distinct CDR3 sequences, around a tenth found once. In germline, CDR1 is SGHRS, CDR2 YFSETQ. The CDR3 consists of 13 residues. Trimming shortened V by 4 bases and J by 5 bases, and 13 bases separated the two germline ends. This chain connects TRBV5-1 to TRBJ2-7; tentative D call: TRBD1 (5 bases). Specimen: blood, either unsorted or a sorted T cell fraction (not recorded which). The clonotype originates from a male donor with ankylosing spondylitis or in good health (not recorded which). This CDR3 reads CASSEGVRHEQYF. The CDR3 nucleotides are TGCGCCAGCAGCGAAGGGGTGCGACACGAGCAGTACTTC.